This T cell receptor beta chain comes out of a study of control samples from healthy donors and cancer patients (dated by TCRdb to the early 2020s). As for this clone: Its recognized antigen is unknown. Per-base qualities were not stored, and no clone one base away is much larger.

The method was the immunoSEQ multiplex PCR assay. This immuneACCESS table, as held by TCRdb, lists in-frame sequences with V and J called but not all clones. Of the missing ones, under half trace to an unresolved V gene in checked studies; the others have no known cause. The table for this sample lists about 98,000 clones; approximately 82% of them were counted only once. The ten largest clones capture 1.5% to 2% of the sample. What was sequenced was blood. This TCR came from a man between 60 and 75 years old in good health.

The CDR3 region reads CASRTGPNQPQHF. Here is the DNA: TGTGCCTCCCGTACAGGGCCCAATCAGCCCCAGCATTTT. The chain is assembled from TRBV10-3 and TRBJ1-5; a weak D assignment points to TRBD1 (6 bases agree). CDR1 and CDR2, per the germline V gene, are ENHRY and SYGVKD. Spanning cysteine to phenylalanine, the CDR3 consists of 13 amino acids. Only the CDR3 region is kept as DNA, spanning 39 bases read in frame from base 1. V is reduced by 11 bases and J by 3 bases, leaving a spacing of 14 bases between them.